One and the same sample provided the 20 T cell receptor beta chains below, sequenced in a study of neoadjuvant nivolumab and ipilimumab in lung cancer. The method was immunoSEQ multiplex PCR; TCRdb's version includes in-frame clones alone and lacks a portion of them. Among about 18,000 clones listed, around 86% were seen once. The sequencing used peripheral blood, collected before neoadjuvant nivolumab, alone or with ipilimumab. The receptors shown here come from an adult with non-small cell lung cancer.

V is TRBV18 and J is TRBJ2-1, with 14 bases matching TRBD2. The CDR3 is 18 residues long. Germline assignment: CDR1 KGHSH and CDR2 LQKENI. J gave up 6 bases and V 5 bases, and 12 bases lay outside the gene matches. For the CDR3, the DNA is TGTGCCAGCTCAACCCGACTAGCGGGAGGGCTAAAAGGCAATGAGCAGTTCTTC. It translates to CASSTRLAGGLKGNEQFF.

The chain carries TRBV6-5 and TRBJ2-7; 8 bases agree with TRBD1. The CDR3 spans 14 residues. Germline V CDR1 and CDR2: MNHEY, SVGAGI. The junction had 1 base not matched to a gene; V was cut back by 0 bases and J by 3 bases. CDR3 residues: CASSYSGQGYEQYF. The CDR3 coding sequence is TGTGCCAGCAGTTACTCAGGACAGGGCTACGAGCAGTACTTC.

V usage is TRBV6-1 and J usage is TRBJ1-2, with 7 bases lining up with TRBD1. Germline CDR1 MNHNS, CDR2 SASEGT. The CDR3 sequence is 14 residues long. The junction had 15 bases not matched to a gene; V was cut back by 8 bases and J by 9 bases. CDR3 loop: CASGNRGSKDSYTF. The CDR3 coding sequence is TGTGCCAGCGGAAACAGGGGTAGTAAAGACAGCTACACCTTC.

The rearrangement uses TRBV18 and TRBJ2-5; no reliable D call. Looked up from germline, CDR1 is KGHSH and CDR2 is LQKENI. CDR3 size: 13 residues. V lost 0 bases, J lost 5 bases, and 7 bases lay in between. The CDR3 spells CASSPPVSETQYF. The CDR3 DNA reads as TGTGCCAGCTCACCACCGGTTTCGGAGACCCAGTACTTC.

The V gene is TRBV29-1, the J gene TRBJ2-5, with D possibly TRBD2 on 5 matching bases. This CDR3 spans 12 amino acids. The V and J ends lost 7 bases and 5 bases respectively, with 14 bases between them. Germline V gene lookup returns CDR1 SQVTM and CDR2 ANQGSEA. CDR3 DNA: TGCAGCGCTGGGAGTAGTACGGAGACCCAGTACTTC. It codes for CSAGSSTETQYF.

The chain has TRBV4-1 and TRBJ1-2; weak D call: TRBD1 (6 bases). V was trimmed by 1 base and J by 2 bases, leaving 8 bases between them. The CDR3 contains 14 residues. Germline CDR1 is MGHRA and CDR2 is YSYEKL. The CDR3 loop is CASSQGGGNYGYTF. CDR3 DNA sequence: TGCGCCAGCAGCCAAGGAGGGGGGAACTATGGCTACACCTTC.

This chain connects TRBV15 to TRBJ1-4, with a weak D call TRBD1 (6 bases). The CDR3 is 17 residues long. From germline, CDR1 is LNHNV and CDR2 YYDKDF (reference sequence). Trimming took off 0 bases at V and 4 bases at J, with 15 bases between the two ends. DNA of the CDR3: TGTGCCACCAGCAGAGATGGAAAGGGGGAAAATAATGAAAAACTGTTTTTT. This encodes CATSRDGKGENNEKLFF.

The chain's CDR3 is CASSKSGAVQETQYF. For the CDR3, the DNA is TGCGCCAGCAGCAAGTCAGGGGCGGTCCAAGAGACCCAGTACTTC. V is TRBV5-1 and J is TRBJ2-5; perhaps TRBD1 as D (6 bases). The CDR3 is 15 residues long. Germline V gives CDR1 SGHRS, CDR2 YFSETQ. Trimming shortened V by 4 bases and J by 1 base, and 14 bases separated the two germline ends.

The gene calls are TRBV5-4 and TRBJ1-2; weak D call: TRBD1 (6 bases). Germline V CDR1 and CDR2: SGHNT, YYREEE (reference sequence). V was trimmed by 4 bases and J by 2 bases, leaving 15 bases between them. There are 15 residues in the CDR3. CDR3 region: CASSPWDTVNYGYTF. CDR3 DNA: TGTGCCAGCAGCCCATGGGACACGGTGAACTATGGCTACACCTTC.

This clone has a single count. V usage is TRBV6-1 and J usage is TRBJ1-2; 12 positions agree with TRBD1. The CDR3 runs 14 residues. The germline V gene encodes CDR1 MNHNS and CDR2 SASEGT. J gave up 8 bases and V 7 bases, and 8 bases lay outside the gene matches. The CDR3 loop is CASTGTGGAVGYTF. The DNA of the CDR3 is TGTGCCAGCACCGGGACAGGGGGCGCGGTCGGCTACACCTTC.

This rearrangement joins TRBV30 to TRBJ2-5; 9 bases line up with TRBD2. The germline CDR1 and CDR2 sequences are GTSNPN and SVGIG (reference sequence). CDR3 size: 14 residues. CDR3 residues: CDKPGTSWFGTQYF. DNA of the CDR3: TGTGATAAGCCAGGGACTAGCTGGTTTGGGACCCAGTACTTC.

V usage is TRBV9 and J usage is TRBJ2-4, with D hard to call. Trimming stripped 4 bases from V and 9 bases from J, with 17 bases between. Looked up from germline, CDR1 is SGDLS and CDR2 is YYNGEE. The CDR3 length is 14 residues. The CDR3 DNA is TGTGCCAGCAGCCCCCCGGGTGGCCTTGGCATTCAGTACTTC. Translation: CASSPPGGLGIQYF.

A word on this clone: Other DNA sequences within the sample encode an identical CDR3. The rearrangement links TRBV14 to TRBJ2-1; 8 bases are shared with TRBD1. The CDR3 has 15 amino acids. The germline V gene has CDR1 SGHDN and CDR2 FVKESK. The V and J ends lost 1 base and 9 bases, in that order; junction bases with no gene match: 8. CDR3 bases: TGTGCCAGCAGCCAAGTGGACAGGGTAGACGGTGAGCAGTTCTTC. Protein product: CASSQVDRVDGEQFF.

The chain carries TRBV5-1 and TRBJ1-5; D may be TRBD1 (5 bases). V was cut by 2 bases and J by 3 bases, with 9 bases left in between. The CDR3 extends over 14 amino acids. Per the germline V gene, CDR1 is SGHRS and CDR2 is YFSETQ. DNA for the CDR3: TGCGCCAGCAGCTTAGGGGTAGCCAATCAGCCCCAGCATTTT. Translated, it gives CASSLGVANQPQHF.

This clone was observed once. V is TRBV30 and J is TRBJ2-1, with TRBD2 identical over 8 bases. The germline gives CDR1 GTSNPN, CDR2 SVGIG (reference sequence). J gave up 5 bases and V 5 bases, and 8 bases lay outside the gene matches. This CDR3 spans 14 amino acids. CDR3 bases: TGTGCCTGGGCAACTAGCGGAATAAACAATGAGCAGTTCTTC. Its translation: CAWATSGINNEQFF.

Notes on this clone: One junction end does not reproduce the germline sequence, and a read error may be involved. The chain is built from TRBV7-7 and TRBJ2-5; 10 bases match TRBD1. The CDR3 totals 16 residues. Germline V lookup: CDR1 SSHAT, CDR2 FNYEAQ (reference sequence). The CDR3 DNA reads TGTGCTAGCAGCTCTGGAACGGGACAGGGGATAAAGACCCAGTACTTC. It codes for CASSSGTGQGIKTQYF.

CDR3 nucleotide sequence: TGTGCCAGCAGCGTGACTAGCGGGAGTTACGAGCAGTACTTC. Protein sequence: CASSVTSGSYEQYF. The chain has TRBV9 and TRBJ2-7; 12 nucleotides line up with TRBD2. The CDR3 is 14 residues long. The V gene end was trimmed by 2 bases and the J gene end by 4 bases; junction bases not matched to a gene: 1. Germline loops: CDR1 SGDLS, CDR2 YYNGEE.

This clone was counted a single time. The chain couples TRBV5-5 to TRBJ2-7, with TRBD1 matching over 7 bases. The CDR3 runs to 14 residues. The V and J ends lost 3 bases and 6 bases, in that order; junction bases with no gene match: 9. In germline, CDR1 is SGHKS, CDR2 YYEKEE (reference sequence). CDR3 sequence (DNA): TGTGCCAGCAGCTCCCGACAGGGAACGGTCGAGCAGTACTTC. Protein: CASSSRQGTVEQYF.

The chain is built from TRBV29-1 and TRBJ2-3, with 8 bases lining up with TRBD1. CDR1 SQVTM and CDR2 ANQGSEA come from the germline V gene. The CDR3 length is 14 residues. The V gene end was trimmed by 8 bases and the J gene end by 2 bases; junction bases not matched to a gene: 9. CDR3 nucleotide sequence: TGCAGCTTGGGGACAGGATCACTCACAGATACGCAGTATTTT. This encodes CSLGTGSLTDTQYF.

The chain has TRBV6-6 and TRBJ2-4, with D tentatively TRBD1 or TRBD2 (5 bases each). The germline CDR1 and CDR2 sequences are MNHNY and SVGAGI (reference sequence). This CDR3 is 14 amino acids long. The germline V and J ends were trimmed by 2 bases and 8 bases, with 13 bases remaining between them. The chain's CDR3 is CASSYGGSTDIQYF. The CDR3 DNA follows: TGTGCCAGCAGTTACGGGGGTTCGACGGACATTCAGTACTTC.